The rows below give T cell receptor beta chains drawn from one sample of a study of T cell repertoires in aging, cancer and after chemotherapy. TCRdb re-called the multiplex PCR reads through MiXCR, storing one row per CDR3 protein. This sample carries 4,500 to 5,500 distinct CDR3 sequences, roughly 26% of them seen once, and the ten largest clones take 11%. Sequenced sample: blood. The receptors derive from a human donor with a solid tumor. The CDR3 runs from the conserved cysteine through the conserved F or W. The order of the fields is clone size, CDR3 length, J gene, D gene, V gene, CDR3 DNA, CDR3 protein. D genes are given only for firm matches. Clone size appears in some rows only: once, few, many, or a class for an expanded clone.

NA	12	TRBJ1-5	NA	TRBV19	TGTGCCAGTAGCCCACAAGGTCAGCCCCAGCATTTT	CASSPQGQPQHF
few	12	TRBJ2-7	NA	TRBV19	TGTGCCAGTAGTATTCGGGGTAGGGAGCAGTACTTC	CASSIRGREQYF
few	13	TRBJ2-7	NA	TRBV7-3	TGTGCCACCACAGCTTATAGAGGGGCCGAGCAGTACTTC	CATTAYRGAEQYF
few	15	TRBJ1-4	TRBD1	TRBV11-2	TGTGCCAGCAGCTTAGGGGGACAGGGCCGGGAAAAACTGTTTTTT	CASSLGGQGREKLFF
few	13	TRBJ1-1	NA	TRBV10-3	TGTGCCATCACCAAATATGAGAACACTGAAGCTTTCTTT	CAITKYENTEAFF
NA	13	TRBJ1-6	NA	TRBV5-3	TGTGCCAGCAGCTTGGACAGTAATTCACCCCTCCACTTT	CASSLDSNSPLHF
NA	13	TRBJ1-2	TRBD1	TRBV20-1	TGCAGTGCGACACAACTCTCGGACAGGGGAGGCGTTTTC	CSATQLSDRGGVF
NA	15	TRBJ2-5	TRBD2	TRBV11-2	TGTGCCAGCAGCCCCCCCGGGGGGGGGTTGGAGACCCAGTACTTC	CASSPPGGGLETQYF
NA	14	TRBJ1-5	TRBD1	TRBV18	TGTGCCAGCTCACCCCAGGGACAGCATCAGCCCCAGCATTTT	CASSPQGQHQPQHF
NA	15	TRBJ2-2	NA	TRBV5-4	TGTGCCAGCAGCTTAGGACACCCGAACACCGGGGAGCTGTTTTTT	CASSLGHPNTGELFF
medium-sized	15	TRBJ1-2	NA	TRBV29-1	TGCAGCGTTTACATTCCCCTCGAAGCTAACTATGGCTACACCTTC	CSVYIPLEANYGYTF
NA	13	TRBJ1-5	NA	TRBV12-3/TRBV12-4	TGTGCCAGCAGACGACAGAGCAATCAGCCCCAGCATTTT	CASRRQSNQPQHF
NA	15	TRBJ1-4	NA	TRBV11-2	TGTGCCAGCAGCTTAGAGAGGCGGATTAATGAAAAACTGTTTTTT	CASSLERRINEKLFF
large	17	TRBJ2-2	TRBD1	TRBV5-1	TGCGCCAGCAGCTTGGAAGGGACAGGGATGAACACCGGGGAGCTGTTTTTT	CASSLEGTGMNTGELFF
few	16	TRBJ1-5	NA	TRBV7-2	TGTGCCAGCAGCTTAGCGCAGGGCAGGGGCAATCAGCCCCAGCATTTT	CASSLAQGRGNQPQHF
medium-sized	13	TRBJ2-7	NA	TRBV6-5	TGTGCCAGCAGTTACCCTCCTGGCTACGAGCAGTACTTC	CASSYPPGYEQYF
few	13	TRBJ2-7	TRBD2	TRBV20-1	TGCAGTCCTAAGGCTAGCGGTTACTACGAGCAGTACTTC	CSPKASGYYEQYF
NA	17	TRBJ1-4	NA	TRBV28	TGTGCCAGCAGTCCGCCAGGGGCCGGGGGGGTAAGGGAAAAACTGTTTTTT	CASSPPGAGGVREKLFF
few	13	TRBJ1-1	TRBD1	TRBV6-5	TGTGCCAGTAGTCTTCAAGGACAGGGCGAAGCTTTCTTT	CASSLQGQGEAFF
NA	13	TRBJ1-6	NA	TRBV19	TGTGCCAGTAGTGGGGGCGAACGGTCACCCCTCCACTTT	CASSGGERSPLHF
NA	16	TRBJ1-4	NA	TRBV5-5	TGTGCCAGCAGCTTGCAAGAAGCAGGGCTTAATGAAAAACTGTTTTTT	CASSLQEAGLNEKLFF
few	13	TRBJ1-6	NA	TRBV27	TGTGCCAGCAGTTGGGGTGAGGACTCACCCCTCCACTTT	CASSWGEDSPLHF
NA	12	TRBJ1-5	NA	TRBV7-9	TGTGCCAGCAGCACAGGGAATCAGCCCCAGCATTTT	CASSTGNQPQHF
NA	14	TRBJ1-2	TRBD1	TRBV18	TGTGCCAGCTCACCAACGAACAGGGGAGATGGCTACACCTTC	CASSPTNRGDGYTF
few	12	TRBJ2-7	NA	TRBV11-2	TGTGCCAGCAGCCAGTCGTCCTACGAGCAGTACTTC	CASSQSSYEQYF
NA	13	TRBJ2-7	TRBD1	TRBV24-1	TGTGCCACCAGTGCACAGGGGCTCTCCGAGCAGTACTTC	CATSAQGLSEQYF
once	16	TRBJ2-3	NA	TRBV30	TGTGCCTGGAGCCTTGGGGCCACAGGGATAGCCGATACGCAGTATTTT	CAWSLGATGIADTQYF
NA	12	TRBJ1-4	NA	TRBV19	TGTGCCAGTAGTGGGCTTAATGAAAAACTGTTTTTT	CASSGLNEKLFF
NA	14	TRBJ2-3	NA	TRBV27	TGTGCCAGCAGTCCCCCCGGGGGCGCAGATACGCAGTATTTT	CASSPPGGADTQYF
NA	14	TRBJ1-2	TRBD1	TRBV5-1	TGCGCCAGCAGCTCTCGGGGACAGATCTATGGCTACACCTTC	CASSSRGQIYGYTF
NA	14	TRBJ1-2	TRBD1	TRBV30	TGTGCCTGGACCTGGGGCAGGACAGGGGAAAGCTACACCTTC	CAWTWGRTGESYTF
few	13	TRBJ2-7	TRBD1	TRBV20-1	TGCAGTGCTAGGACCGGGACAGGGCTCGAGCAGTACTTC	CSARTGTGLEQYF
few	12	TRBJ1-1	NA	TRBV6-6	TGTGCCAGCACCCCGGACTCCACTGAAGCTTTCTTT	CASTPDSTEAFF
NA	13	TRBJ1-4	NA	TRBV18	TGTGCCAGCTCACCAATTGCTAATGAAAAACTGTTTTTT	CASSPIANEKLFF
NA	13	TRBJ1-1	NA	TRBV13	TGTGCCAGCAGCTTAGGGACCATTACTGAAGCTTTCTTT	CASSLGTITEAFF
NA	12	TRBJ2-7	TRBD2	TRBV29-1	TGCAGCGTGGGGGGGGGGTCCTACGAGCAGTACTTC	CSVGGGSYEQYF
NA	15	TRBJ1-5	TRBD1	TRBV5-1	TGCGCCAGCAGCTCTGGACAGGGTGGGAATCAGCCCCAGCATTTT	CASSSGQGGNQPQHF
few	15	TRBJ2-7	NA	TRBV19	TGTGCCAGTAGTATTGGAGACACATACTCCTACGAGCAGTACTTC	CASSIGDTYSYEQYF
medium-sized	16	TRBJ1-1	TRBD1	TRBV6-5	TGTGCCAGCAGTGCCCTCACGGGACAGATGAACACTGAAGCTTTCTTT	CASSALTGQMNTEAFF
NA	18	TRBJ2-3	NA	TRBV7-9	TGTGCCAGCAGCTTAGCCCTCTCGTGGGGGGCGAGTCCAGATACGCAGTATTTT	CASSLALSWGASPDTQYF
few	17	TRBJ2-1	NA	TRBV6-6	TGTGCCAGCAGTTACTTGCAGACCCCTTTGTGGGCGAATGAGCAGTTCTTC	CASSYLQTPLWANEQFF
medium-sized	11	TRBJ2-7	NA	TRBV29-1	TGCAGCTTCAAGCAGGGGTACGAGCAGTACTTC	CSFKQGYEQYF
NA	13	TRBJ1-1	TRBD1	TRBV20-1	TGCAGTGCTTACAGGGGGCCTGGCACTGAAGCTTTCTTT	CSAYRGPGTEAFF
medium-sized	15	TRBJ2-7	NA	TRBV6-5	TGTGCCAGCAGTTACGGGCGTTACCTCTCCTACGAGCAGTACTTC	CASSYGRYLSYEQYF
NA	18	TRBJ2-3	NA	TRBV18	TGTGCCAGCTCACCACCTGCGCGGGGCTCGGCAGACACAGATACGCAGTATTTT	CASSPPARGSADTDTQYF
NA	13	TRBJ1-4	NA	TRBV12-5	TGTGCTAGTGGAGAGGGAGCTAATGAAAAACTGTTTTTT	CASGEGANEKLFF
NA	13	TRBJ2-2	NA	TRBV27	TGTGCCAGCAGTCCCTGGGGCAGCGGGGAGCTGTTTTTT	CASSPWGSGELFF
NA	15	TRBJ1-6	NA	TRBV28	TGTGCCAGCAGTTTATTTAACGGTGGGAATTCACCCCTCCACTTT	CASSLFNGGNSPLHF
NA	13	TRBJ1-6	NA	TRBV6-2/TRBV6-3	TGTGCCAGCAGTCCAGGGCGACATTCACCCCTCCACTTT	CASSPGRHSPLHF
medium-sized	11	TRBJ2-7	NA	TRBV6-6	TGTGCCAGCAGTTACAAGGGCGAGCAGTACTTC	CASSYKGEQYF
NA	15	TRBJ1-2	TRBD1	TRBV19	TGTGCCAGTAGTCCCCGACAGGGTGGTAACTATGGCTACACCTTC	CASSPRQGGNYGYTF
NA	14	TRBJ1-1	NA	TRBV18	TGTGCCAGCTCACCACAGGAGATTCCTACTGAAGCTTTCTTT	CASSPQEIPTEAFF
few	11	TRBJ1-1	NA	TRBV19	TGTGCCAGTAGAAGAGACACTGAAGCTTTCTTT	CASRRDTEAFF
NA	17	TRBJ2-6	TRBD2	TRBV20-1	TGCAGTGCTACCCCTACTAGCGGGTACTCTGGGGCCAACGTCCTGACTTTC	CSATPTSGYSGANVLTF
NA	13	TRBJ1-2	NA	TRBV7-9	TGTGCCAGCAGCTTATTGGTTTTGGAAGGCTACACCTTC	CASSLLVLEGYTF
NA	15	TRBJ1-5	TRBD1	TRBV19	TGTGCCAGTAACCCAACACAGGGGGTTTATCAGCCCCAGCATTTT	CASNPTQGVYQPQHF